Here is one T cell receptor beta chain with its context. This sample is part of a study of blood T cell repertoires in COVID-19. As for the study in general: PBMCs, B-cell-depleted T cells, or T cells were the source of the cDNA or gDNA that made up the material.

In the source study's methods: Amplifying reference gene primers gave estimates of nucleated cell counts. Assay: immunoSEQ multiplex PCR; the TCRdb copy retains only in-frame clones and omits some. The DNA gave D and trimming, while V, J and clone size come from that table. The sample holds approximately 100,000 clones, 80% to 95% seen once. Per germline, CDR1 MNHEY and CDR2 SVGAGI. This CDR3 has 15 amino acids. Trimming removed 0 bases from V and 2 bases from J, with 8 bases in between. This receptor was obtained from a man between 65 and 85 years old with acute or convalescent COVID-19. The genes are TRBV6-5 and TRBJ1-3; maybe TRBD1 (5 bases). The sample was peripheral blood. Here the CDR3 reads CASSYSGGAGNTIYF. The CDR3 DNA follows: TGTGCCAGCAGTTACTCGGGGGGGGCTGGAAACACCATATATTTT.